What follows are 29 T cell receptor beta chains derived from one specimen sequenced in a study of blood T cell repertoires in COVID-19. Clones were sequenced by immunoSEQ multiplex PCR, and TCRdb holds only the in-frame ones, with some missing. The repertoire includes 200,000 to 250,000 clones, approximately 91% of them detected once, and about 6% sits in the top ten. Sequenced: peripheral blood. Receptors were obtained from a man aged 55-75 years who had recovered from COVID-19.

V usage is TRBV7-2 and J usage is TRBJ2-3; 7 nucleotides line up with TRBD1. The germline CDR1 and CDR2 sequences are SGHTA and FQGNSA. The junction had 5 bases not matched to a gene; V was cut back by 2 bases and J by 3 bases. The CDR3 covers 15 residues. The CDR3 DNA sequence: TGTGCCAGCAGCTTAAGGGGGCGCGTGACAGATACGCAGTATTTT. Amino acid sequence: CASSLRGRVTDTQYF.

The chain links TRBV11-2 to TRBJ1-3; possibly TRBD1 for D (5 bases). There are 16 residues in the CDR3. V lost 6 bases and J 1 base, leaving 16 bases between the germline ends. CDR1 is SGHAT, CDR2 FQNNGV, per germline. CDR3 DNA sequence: TGTGCCAGCAGACATCCTCCAGGGACTTCTGGAAACACCATATATTTT. Translated, it gives CASRHPPGTSGNTIYF.

CDR3 coding DNA: TGCGCCAGCAGCTTGGGACAGGGTTGGTACGAGCAGTACTTC. Protein: CASSLGQGWYEQYF. J is TRBJ2-7 and V is TRBV5-1; 7 bases match TRBD1. CDR1 SGHRS and CDR2 YFSETQ come from the germline V gene. V shed 0 bases and J 4 bases; nucleotides not matched to a gene: 4. This CDR3 has 14 residues.

The chain is built from TRBV4-3 and TRBJ1-2; no clear D gene. CDR3 length: 14 amino acids. V shed 0 bases and J shed 8 bases, with 13 bases lying between them. Germline V lookup: CDR1 LGHNA, CDR2 YSLEER. CDR3 residues: CASSQDSEGSGYTF. CDR3 in DNA: TGCGCCAGCAGCCAAGATTCGGAGGGCAGCGGCTACACCTTC.

The rearrangement uses TRBV19 and TRBJ2-5, with 9 bases that match TRBD2. Looked up from germline, CDR1 is LNHDA and CDR2 is SQIVND (reference sequence). The CDR3 consists of 19 residues. Germline trimming cut 3 bases from V and 2 bases from J; bases unmatched to any gene: 16. This CDR3 reads CASSISTVRWLAGQETQYF. The CDR3, as DNA: TGTGCCAGTAGTATCTCGACGGTACGGTGGCTAGCGGGACAAGAGACCCAGTACTTC.

The V gene is TRBV5-1, the J gene TRBJ2-7, with a tentative D call TRBD1 (5 bases). Between the trimmed V and J ends, which lost 3 bases and 6 bases, there was a span of 16 bases. The length of the CDR3 is 14 residues. CDR1 SGHRS and CDR2 YFSETQ come from the germline V gene. The CDR3 nucleotides read TGCGCCAGCAGCTCCTTAGACAGCTTAACCGAGCAGTACTTC. Its protein is CASSSLDSLTEQYF.

This clone appeared a single time. The gene calls are TRBV5-6 and TRBJ1-5; D possibly corresponds to TRBD1 (5 bases). The CDR3 contains 14 residues. Trimming stripped 2 bases from V and 3 bases from J, with 9 bases between. Germline V gene data show CDR1 as SGHDT and CDR2 as YYEEEE. CDR3 sequence: CASSFGGTNQPQHF. The CDR3 DNA is TGTGCCAGCAGCTTCGGGGGTACCAATCAGCCCCAGCATTTT.

The chain employs TRBV20-1 and TRBJ1-2; possibly TRBD1 for D (5 bases). CDR1 is DFQATT and CDR2 is SNEGSKA in the germline V gene (reference sequence). This CDR3 is built from 9 residues. V lost 5 bases to trimming and J lost 14 bases, with 12 bases between them. The CDR3 nucleotides are TGCAGTGCTTTAAAGGGGCCAACCTTC. It yields the protein CSALKGPTF.

The chain is built from TRBV12-5 and TRBJ1-1; 11 bases fit TRBD1. The germline V gene encodes CDR1 LGHNT and CDR2 FRNRAP. The CDR3 has 13 amino acids. The V and J ends lost 6 bases and 11 bases, in that order; junction bases with no gene match: 8. The CDR3 reads CASGSGQGELAFF. The DNA for the CDR3 is TGTGCTAGTGGATCGGGACAGGGGGAGTTGGCTTTCTTT.

The gene calls are TRBV5-1 and TRBJ2-1; tentatively, D is TRBD2 (5 bases). Trimming removed 4 bases from V and 3 bases from J, with 11 bases in between. The CDR3 spans 14 residues. CDR1 is SGHRS and CDR2 is YFSETQ in the germline V gene. CDR3 residues: CASSPRTRYNEQFF. The CDR3 coding sequence is TGCGCCAGCAGCCCCCGGACTCGCTACAATGAGCAGTTCTTC.

The rearrangement joins TRBV9 to TRBJ2-2; D might be TRBD1 (6 bases). V was cut by 0 bases and J by 2 bases, with 8 bases left in between. Germline lookup yields CDR1 SGDLS and CDR2 YYNGEE. The CDR3 is made up of 15 amino acids. CDR3 DNA: TGTGCCAGCAGCGTAGGGACAGTAAACACCGGGGAGCTGTTTTTT. It specifies CASSVGTVNTGELFF.

The V call is TRBV5-1, the J call TRBJ2-7, with a possible D match to TRBD2 (5 bases). V shed 0 bases and J shed 0 bases, with 10 bases lying between them. This CDR3 is 15 amino acids long. In germline, CDR1 is SGHRS, CDR2 YFSETQ. The CDR3 DNA follows: TGCGCCAGCAGCTTGGTGGCGGGCGCCTCCTACGAGCAGTACTTC. Translated: CASSLVAGASYEQYF.

The V call is TRBV5-4, the J call TRBJ1-4; D is ambiguous. This CDR3 region has 12 residues. The germline V and J ends were trimmed by 3 bases and 10 bases, with 10 bases remaining between them. CDR1 is SGHNT and CDR2 is YYREEE in the germline V gene (reference sequence). CDR3: CASSSQGGKLFF. CDR3 DNA: TGTGCCAGCAGCTCCCAAGGAGGAAAACTGTTTTTT.

V is TRBV11-3 and J is TRBJ2-2; D call uncertain. The CDR3 has 14 amino acids. Trimming pared 4 bases from V and 5 bases from J, leaving 11 bases between. Germline V lookup: CDR1 SGHNT, CDR2 YENEEA. Written as DNA, the CDR3 is TGTGCCAGCAGCTCGAGACTGAGAACCGGGGAGCTGTTTTTT. Translated, it gives CASSSRLRTGELFF.

V and J are TRBV5-6 and TRBJ1-6; 7 bases agree with TRBD1. V lost 0 bases, J lost 6 bases, and 6 bases stayed unmatched. Per germline, CDR1 SGHDT and CDR2 YYEEEE. The CDR3 totals 16 residues. For the CDR3, the DNA is TGTGCCAGCAGCTTGGAGACAGGGTTATCTAATTCACCCCTCCACTTT. Translation gives CASSLETGLSNSPLHF.

This chain connects TRBV2 to TRBJ2-7, with 7 bases fitting TRBD1. V trimming: 8 bases; J trimming: 7 bases; junction bases outside the gene matches: 14. CDR1 is SNHLY, CDR2 FYNNEI, per germline. The CDR3 totals 14 residues. This CDR3 reads CASARDRVIHEQYF. The CDR3 coding sequence is TGTGCCAGCGCCCGGGACAGAGTTATTCATGAGCAGTACTTC.

V and J are TRBV27 and TRBJ1-5; D unresolved. Germline lookup yields CDR1 MNHEY and CDR2 SMNVEV (reference sequence). V lost 0 bases and J lost 3, with 12 bases in between. The CDR3 has 16 residues. This chain's CDR3 is CASSLSWGAPNQPQHF. CDR3 DNA sequence: TGTGCCAGCAGTTTATCCTGGGGAGCCCCCAATCAGCCCCAGCATTTT.

This clone was observed once. V usage is TRBV7-8 and J usage is TRBJ2-5; D is uncertain. In germline, CDR1 is SGHVS, CDR2 FQNEAQ. The germline V and J ends were trimmed by 5 bases and 3 bases, with 10 bases remaining between them. The CDR3 is 13 residues long. This CDR3 reads CASSPFEKETQYF. The CDR3 region has the DNA TGTGCCAGCAGCCCCTTTGAGAAAGAGACCCAGTACTTC.

This clone was observed a handful of times. The chain links TRBV6-4 to TRBJ2-1; D possibly corresponds to TRBD2 (6 bases). The V gene's germline CDR1 is MRHNA and CDR2 SNTAGT. V lost 5 bases, J lost 8 bases, and 16 bases lay in between. The CDR3 consists of 14 residues. CDR3 sequence reads: CASSNTNRRDEQFF. The CDR3 bases are TGTGCCAGCAGTAATACCAACAGGAGGGATGAGCAGTTCTTC.

This chain links TRBV18 with TRBJ2-7; 7 bases fit TRBD1. With V trimmed by 3 bases and J by 3 bases, 5 bases remained unmatched. Germline V gene data show CDR1 as KGHSH and CDR2 as LQKENI. CDR3 length: 14 residues. The CDR3 is CASSPRDSYYEQYF. The DNA for the CDR3 is TGTGCCAGCTCACCTCGGGACAGCTACTACGAGCAGTACTTC.

The chain links TRBV19 to TRBJ1-2, with unresolved D. The CDR3 totals 15 residues. Between the trimmed V and J ends, which lost 0 bases and 3 bases, there was a span of 11 bases. CDR1 and CDR2 (germline): LNHDA, SQIVND (reference sequence). The CDR3 DNA reads as TGTGCCAGTAGTATAGATCTATCCCCATACTATGGCTACACCTTC. Residues: CASSIDLSPYYGYTF.

This clone has just a few counts. Other DNA sequences in this sample translate to the same CDR3. The rearrangement links TRBV28 to TRBJ1-6; tentative D call: TRBD1 (5 bases). V dropped 2 bases and J dropped 0 bases, with 8 bases sitting between them. CDR1 is MDHEN, CDR2 SYDVKM, per germline. The CDR3 length is 16 residues. The CDR3 region is CASSLGGSSYNSPLHF. The CDR3 coding sequence is TGTGCCAGCAGTTTAGGGGGGAGCTCCTATAATTCACCCCTCCACTTT.

This clone was counted only a few times. J is TRBJ2-7 and V is TRBV7-7; TRBD1 is a possible D gene (6 bases). The V end lost 3 bases, the J end lost 4 bases, and 16 bases lay between the germline ends. Germline lookup yields CDR1 SSHAT and CDR2 FNYEAQ (reference sequence). This CDR3 is built from 15 residues. CDR3 nucleotide sequence: TGTGCCAGCAGCTTCAAGCAGGGGTTGGATTACGAGCAGTACTTC. This encodes CASSFKQGLDYEQYF.

J is TRBJ2-5 and V is TRBV7-3, with TRBD2 as a possible D gene (7 bases). Trimming cost V 4 bases and J 5 bases, with 11 bases left between them. The CDR3 length is 13 residues. Germline assignment: CDR1 SGHTA and CDR2 FQGTGA. The DNA of the CDR3 is TGTGCCAGCAGCTCTGGGGGGGGCGAGACCCAGTACTTC. Translating gives CASSSGGGETQYF.

The rearrangement links TRBV5-1 to TRBJ2-3, with D possibly being TRBD2 (6 bases). This CDR3 contains 15 residues. Germline V CDR1 and CDR2: SGHRS, YFSETQ. The V end lost 2 bases, the J end lost 6 bases, and 16 bases lay between the germline ends. CDR3 protein: CASSFTGAWGDTQYF. The CDR3, as DNA: TGCGCCAGCAGCTTTACGGGAGCCTGGGGCGATACGCAGTATTTT.

This chain uses TRBV5-4 with TRBJ1-6, with a weak D call TRBD1 (5 bases). Germline V gene data show CDR1 as SGHNT and CDR2 as YYREEE (reference sequence). The V and J ends lost 3 bases and 7 bases respectively, with 14 bases between them. The CDR3 is 15 residues long. The CDR3, as DNA: TGTGCCAGCAGCTATGCAGGGAACATCAATTCACCCCTCCACTTT. Residues: CASSYAGNINSPLHF.

This chain connects TRBV6-6 to TRBJ1-5; 11 nucleotides align to TRBD1. The CDR3 totals 15 residues. V shed 5 bases and J 5 bases; nucleotides not matched to a gene: 5. Germline assignment: CDR1 MNHNY and CDR2 SVGAGI (reference sequence). CDR3 loop: CASSDPGQGDQPQHF. The CDR3 DNA sequence: TGTGCCAGCAGTGACCCGGGACAGGGGGATCAGCCCCAGCATTTT.

DNA of the CDR3: TGCAGTGCTAGTCGGGGGGGGGCCGTGAATGAGCAGTTCTTC. It translates to CSASRGGAVNEQFF. The chain links TRBV20-1 to TRBJ2-1; 8 bases match TRBD2. CDR3 length: 14 amino acids. Germline V gene sequence: CDR1 DFQATT, CDR2 SNEGSKA (reference sequence). J gave up 7 bases and V 3 bases, and 8 bases lay outside the gene matches.

The rearrangement links TRBV5-4 to TRBJ2-7; 9 bases agree with TRBD1. V shed 3 bases and J 3 bases; nucleotides not matched to a gene: 4. The V gene's germline CDR1 is SGHNT and CDR2 YYREEE (reference sequence). This CDR3 comprises 14 residues. CDR3 in amino acids: CASSSRTGDYEQYF. In nucleotides, the CDR3 is TGTGCCAGCAGCTCTCGGACAGGGGACTACGAGCAGTACTTC.